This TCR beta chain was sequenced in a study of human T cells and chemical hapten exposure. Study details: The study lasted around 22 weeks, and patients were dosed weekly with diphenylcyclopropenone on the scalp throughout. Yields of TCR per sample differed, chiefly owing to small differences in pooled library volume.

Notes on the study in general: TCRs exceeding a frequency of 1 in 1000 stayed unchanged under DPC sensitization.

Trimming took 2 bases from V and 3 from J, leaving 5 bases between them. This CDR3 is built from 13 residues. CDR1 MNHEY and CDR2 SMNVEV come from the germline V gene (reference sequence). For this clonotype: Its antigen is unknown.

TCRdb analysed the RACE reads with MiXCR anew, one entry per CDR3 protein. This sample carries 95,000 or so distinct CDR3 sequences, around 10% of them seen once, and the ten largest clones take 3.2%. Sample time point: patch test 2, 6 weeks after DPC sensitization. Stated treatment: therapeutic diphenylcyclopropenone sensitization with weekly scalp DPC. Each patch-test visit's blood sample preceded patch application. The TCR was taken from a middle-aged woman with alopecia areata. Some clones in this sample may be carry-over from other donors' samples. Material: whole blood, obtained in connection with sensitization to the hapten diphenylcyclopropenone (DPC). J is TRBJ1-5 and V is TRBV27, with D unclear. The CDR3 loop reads CASSLLINQPQHF. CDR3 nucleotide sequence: TGTGCCAGCAGTTTACTGATCAATCAGCCCCAGCATTTT.